What follows describes a single TCR beta chain. The data belong to a study of blood T cell repertoires in COVID-19. Study-level background: Two negative PCRs, clearance, or symptom resolution had been documented for recovered Cohort 3 donors. The cDNA or gDNA used as material had been derived from T cells, B-cell-depleted T cells, or PBMCs.

The method was immunoSEQ multiplex PCR; TCRdb's version includes in-frame clones alone and lacks a portion of them. The sample holds some 200,000 clones, 80% to 90% seen once. Germline CDR1 is MGHRA and CDR2 is YSYEKL. The trim removed 3 bases at V and 5 bases at J, leaving 5 bases unmatched. CDR3 length: 15 residues. Cohorts were assigned according to the clinical history that participants reported. The receptor's source is a woman in her forties or fifties in a cohort exposed to, infected with or recovered from COVID-19 (not recorded which). The specimen was PBMCs or T cells enriched from blood (not recorded which). The chain has TRBV4-1 and TRBJ2-5; 11 bases map to TRBD2. The CDR3 loop reads CASSQTTSGAETQYF. The CDR3 bases are TGCGCCAGCAGCCAGACGACTAGCGGGGCCGAGACCCAGTACTTC.